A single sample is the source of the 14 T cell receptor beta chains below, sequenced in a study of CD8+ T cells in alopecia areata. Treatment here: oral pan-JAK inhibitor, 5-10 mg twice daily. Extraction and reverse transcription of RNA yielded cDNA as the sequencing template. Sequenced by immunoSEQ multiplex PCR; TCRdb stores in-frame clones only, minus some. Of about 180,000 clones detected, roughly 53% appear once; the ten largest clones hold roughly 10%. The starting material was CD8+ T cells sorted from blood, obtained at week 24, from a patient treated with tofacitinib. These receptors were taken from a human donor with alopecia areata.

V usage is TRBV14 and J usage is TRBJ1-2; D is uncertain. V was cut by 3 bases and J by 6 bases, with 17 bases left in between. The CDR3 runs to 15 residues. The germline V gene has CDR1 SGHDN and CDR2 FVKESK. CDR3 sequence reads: CASSHTRSGLNGYTF. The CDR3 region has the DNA TGTGCCAGCAGCCACACTAGATCCGGGTTGAATGGCTACACCTTC.

In DNA form, the CDR3 reads TGTGCCAGCAGCTCCCGGGGCCTATCCCCGGATGGCTACACCTTC. It encodes CASSSRGLSPDGYTF. The chain uses TRBV13 and TRBJ1-2; possible D gene TRBD1, 5 bases. Germline CDR1 reads PRHDT; CDR2 reads FYEKMQ (reference sequence). This CDR3 contains 15 residues. The V gene lost 4 bases and the J gene lost 6 bases, with 18 bases spanning the gap. The full variable domain, completed using reference TRBV13 and TRBJ1-2, is AAGVIQSPRHLIKEKRETATLKCYPIPRHDTVYWYQQGPGQDPQFLISFYEKMQSDKGSIPDRFSAQQFSDYHSELNMSSLELGDSALYFCASSSRGLSPDGYTFGSGTRLTVV.

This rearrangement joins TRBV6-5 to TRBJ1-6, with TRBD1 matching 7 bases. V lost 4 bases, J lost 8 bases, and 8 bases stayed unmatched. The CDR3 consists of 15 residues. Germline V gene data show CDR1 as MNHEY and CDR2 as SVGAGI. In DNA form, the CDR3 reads TGTGCCAGCAGTTTGTACAGGGGCTCGGATTCACCCCTCCACTTT. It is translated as CASSLYRGSDSPLHF.

CDR3 in DNA: TGTGCCAGCAGCTCCCGGGGCTATGGCTACACCTTC. The encoded protein is CASSSRGYGYTF. The chain combines TRBV13 with TRBJ1-2; D ambiguous. The CDR3 length is 12 residues. The V end was cut by 4 bases, the J end by 4 bases, with 7 bases between. From germline, CDR1 is PRHDT and CDR2 FYEKMQ (reference sequence). Complete variable domain (other parts from reference TRBV13 and TRBJ1-2): AAGVIQSPRHLIKEKRETATLKCYPIPRHDTVYWYQQGPGQDPQFLISFYEKMQSDKGSIPDRFSAQQFSDYHSELNMSSLELGDSALYFCASSSRGYGYTFGSGTRLTVV.

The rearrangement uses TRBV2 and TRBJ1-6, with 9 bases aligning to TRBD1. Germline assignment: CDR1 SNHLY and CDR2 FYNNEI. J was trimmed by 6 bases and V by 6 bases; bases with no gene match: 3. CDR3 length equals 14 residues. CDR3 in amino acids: CASRGDRANSPLHF. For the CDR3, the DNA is TGTGCCAGCAGGGGGGACAGGGCTAATTCACCCCTCCACTTT.

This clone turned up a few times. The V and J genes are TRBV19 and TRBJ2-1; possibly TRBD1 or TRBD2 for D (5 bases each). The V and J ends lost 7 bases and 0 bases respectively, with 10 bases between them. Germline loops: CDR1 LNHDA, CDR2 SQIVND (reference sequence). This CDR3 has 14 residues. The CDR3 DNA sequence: TGTGCCAGTACCCCGGGGCTCTCCTACAATGAGCAGTTCTTC. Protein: CASTPGLSYNEQFF. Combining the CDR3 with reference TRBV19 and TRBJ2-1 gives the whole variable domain DGGITQSPKYLFRKEGQNVTLSCEQNLNHDAMYWYRQDPGQGLRLIYYSQIVNDFQKGDIAEGYSVSREKKESFPLTVTSAQKNPTAFYLCASTPGLSYNEQFFGPGTRLTVL.

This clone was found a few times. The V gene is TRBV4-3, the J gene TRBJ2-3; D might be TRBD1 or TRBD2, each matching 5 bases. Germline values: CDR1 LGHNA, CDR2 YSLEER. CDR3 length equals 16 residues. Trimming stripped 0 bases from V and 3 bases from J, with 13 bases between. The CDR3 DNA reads TGCGCCAGCAGCCAAGATTGGGGGTTAGGAACAGATACGCAGTATTTT. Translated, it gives CASSQDWGLGTDTQYF.

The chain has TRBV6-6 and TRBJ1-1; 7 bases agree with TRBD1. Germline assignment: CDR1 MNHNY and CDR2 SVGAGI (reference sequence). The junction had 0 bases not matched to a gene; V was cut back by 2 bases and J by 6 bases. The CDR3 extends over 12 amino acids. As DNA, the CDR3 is TGTGCCAGCAGTTACGGGACAGCTGAAGCTTTCTTT. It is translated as CASSYGTAEAFF.

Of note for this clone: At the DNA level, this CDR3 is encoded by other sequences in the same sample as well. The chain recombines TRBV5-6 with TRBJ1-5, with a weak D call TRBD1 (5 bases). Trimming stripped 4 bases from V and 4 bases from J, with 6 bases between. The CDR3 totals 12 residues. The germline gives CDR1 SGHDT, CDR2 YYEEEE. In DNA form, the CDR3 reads TGTGCCAGCAGCGGGGGTAATCAGCCCCAGCATTTT. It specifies CASSGGNQPQHF.

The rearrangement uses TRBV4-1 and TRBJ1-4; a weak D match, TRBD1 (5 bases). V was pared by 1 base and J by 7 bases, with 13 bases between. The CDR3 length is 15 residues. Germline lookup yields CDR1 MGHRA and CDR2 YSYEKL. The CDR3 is CASSQGVSGIEKLFF. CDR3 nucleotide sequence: TGCGCCAGCAGCCAAGGAGTGTCAGGGATTGAAAAACTGTTTTTT.

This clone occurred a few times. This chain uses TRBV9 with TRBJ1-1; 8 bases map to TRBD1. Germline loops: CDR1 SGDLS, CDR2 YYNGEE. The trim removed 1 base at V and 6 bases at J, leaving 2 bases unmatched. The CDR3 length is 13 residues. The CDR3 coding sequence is TGTGCCAGCAGCGTACAGGGGGCCCCTGAAGCTTTCTTT. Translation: CASSVQGAPEAFF.

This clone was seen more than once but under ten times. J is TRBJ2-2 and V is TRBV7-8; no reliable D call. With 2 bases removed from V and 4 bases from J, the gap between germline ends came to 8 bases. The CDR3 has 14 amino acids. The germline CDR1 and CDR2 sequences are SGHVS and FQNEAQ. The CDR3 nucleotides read TGTGCCAGCAGCTTAACGCCGGCCACCGGGGAGCTGTTTTTT. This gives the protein CASSLTPATGELFF.

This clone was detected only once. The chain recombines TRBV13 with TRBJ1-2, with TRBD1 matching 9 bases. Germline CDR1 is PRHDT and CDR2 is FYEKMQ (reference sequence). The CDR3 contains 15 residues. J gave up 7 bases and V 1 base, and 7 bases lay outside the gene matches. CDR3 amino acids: CASSLATGGAGGYTF. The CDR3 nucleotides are TGTGCCAGCAGCTTAGCCACAGGGGGCGCGGGTGGCTACACCTTC. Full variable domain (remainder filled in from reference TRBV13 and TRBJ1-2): AAGVIQSPRHLIKEKRETATLKCYPIPRHDTVYWYQQGPGQDPQFLISFYEKMQSDKGSIPDRFSAQQFSDYHSELNMSSLELGDSALYFCASSLATGGAGGYTFGSGTRLTVV.

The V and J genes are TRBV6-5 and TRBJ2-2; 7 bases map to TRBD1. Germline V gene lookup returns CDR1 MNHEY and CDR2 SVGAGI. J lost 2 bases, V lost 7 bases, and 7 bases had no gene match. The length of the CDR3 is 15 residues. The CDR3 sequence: CASKIDRDNTGELFF. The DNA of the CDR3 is TGTGCCAGCAAGATCGACAGGGATAACACCGGGGAGCTGTTTTTT.